These T cell receptor beta chains were read from a single sample in a study of blood T cell repertoires in COVID-19. This table comes from immunoSEQ multiplex PCR, and its TCRdb copy is limited to in-frame clones, with some not included. The sample includes 50,000 to 70,000 clones, under 80% of them seen just once. The sample was PBMCs or T cells enriched from blood (not recorded which). These receptor sequences come from a woman in her sixties who had been exposed to COVID-19. Both conserved end residues are part of each CDR3. D genes are given only for firm matches. Some rows mark clone size as missing; the rest say once, few, many or name a class of expanded clone.

TRBV7-2	few	TRBJ2-6	-	TGTGCCAGCAGCTTAGGTACAGGGTACTCTGGGGCCAACGTCCTGACTTTC	CASSLGTGYSGANVLTF
TRBV10-1	-	TRBJ2-3	-	TGCGCCAGCAGTGAGTCGAATGAGGACCCCGGGGGAGATACGCAGTATTTT	CASSESNEDPGGDTQYF
TRBV7-9	-	TRBJ2-2	-	TGTGCCAGCCTGTCAGGGGTAATGCACACCGGGGAGCTGTTTTTT	CASLSGVMHTGELFF
TRBV28	-	TRBJ2-7	-	TGTGCCAGCAGTTTTAAAACAGGGCAATCCTACGAGCAGTACTTC	CASSFKTGQSYEQYF
TRBV2	few	TRBJ2-3	-	TGTGCCAGCAGTGAACGAGGTAACACAGATACGCAGTATTTT	CASSERGNTDTQYF
TRBV6-5	-	TRBJ2-2	TRBD1	TGTGCCAGCAGCCGATGGGACAGGGTGACCGGGGAGCTGTTTTTT	CASSRWDRVTGELFF
TRBV12-3/TRBV12-4	-	TRBJ2-2	-	TGTGCCAGCAGTTTCTTGCGCACCGGGGAGCTGTTTTTT	CASSFLRTGELFF
TRBV3-1/TRBV3-2	-	TRBJ2-7	TRBD1	TGTGCCAGCAGCCAGTGGGACAGGGCCTACGAGCAGTACTTC	CASSQWDRAYEQYF
TRBV27	-	TRBJ1-3	TRBD1	TGTGCCAGCGGGACAGGGGGCAGAAACACCATATATTTT	CASGTGGRNTIYF
TRBV7-8	once	TRBJ1-5	TRBD1	TGTGCCAGCAGCCCGATCACAGGGGAGCAGCCCCAGCATTTT	CASSPITGEQPQHF
TRBV6-5	-	TRBJ2-7	TRBD2	TGTGCCAGCAGGTTGGGACTAGCGGTGCACGAGCAGTACTTC	CASRLGLAVHEQYF
TRBV6-5	-	TRBJ2-3	TRBD1	TGTGCCAGCAGACCCGGACAGGGGGGCGCAGATACGCAGTATTTT	CASRPGQGGADTQYF
TRBV29-1	-	TRBJ1-1	-	TGCAGCGGGGAGGGGCCCGGGAACACTGAAGCTTTCTTT	CSGEGPGNTEAFF
TRBV15	-	TRBJ1-5	-	TGTGCCACCAGCAGAGGGGGGGGCGGTCAGCCCCAGCATTTT	CATSRGGGGQPQHF
TRBV19	-	TRBJ2-3	TRBD2	TGTGCCAGTAGTATAGCGGGAGGCGGCACAGATACGCAGTATTTT	CASSIAGGGTDTQYF
TRBV6-5	-	TRBJ1-1	-	TGTGCCAGCATGCTACAGGTCGTGAACACTGAAGCTTTCTTT	CASMLQVVNTEAFF
TRBV30	-	TRBJ1-5	TRBD1	TGTGCCTGGAGTCGGACAGGGGGTAGCAATCAGCCCCAGCATTTT	CAWSRTGGSNQPQHF
TRBV29-1	-	TRBJ2-1	-	TGCAGCGTAAAAGTAGCGAGTTCCTACAATGAGCAGTTCTTC	CSVKVASSYNEQFF
TRBV6-6	-	TRBJ2-3	-	TGTGCCAGCAGTTACCAGGGCATCCCCACAGATACGCAGTATTTT	CASSYQGIPTDTQYF
TRBV18	-	TRBJ1-4	-	TGTGCCAGCTCACCAGGGCCTAATGAAAAACTGTTTTTT	CASSPGPNEKLFF
TRBV27	-	TRBJ1-2	-	TGTGCCAGCAGGAGTGGCAGAGCGTCGATTAACTATGGCTACACCTTC	CASRSGRASINYGYTF
TRBV7-8	-	TRBJ2-1	TRBD2	TGTGCCAGCAGCTTAGTAAAGGGACTAGTTTACAATGAGCAGTTCTTC	CASSLVKGLVYNEQFF